The TCR beta chain under discussion was sequenced for a study of vaccination effects on CD4 cells after COVID-19. The study's findings and limits: There was only 1 of 255 vaccine-induced clones in healthy vaccinees that cross-reacted with common cold coronaviruses. Only a few convalescent patients and no early post-infection timepoints featured in the study.

Remarks on this clone: The antigen is unknown.

Peptide-pool stimulation followed by sequencing identified expanded antigen-specific CD4+ clonotypes in the ViraFEST assay. CD4+ T cells were isolated after roughly nine days of culture. Nucleocapsid antibodies stayed negative before and after vaccination, showing no earlier SARS-CoV-2 infection. Days 3 and 7 were when half the medium was replaced with IL-2 medium. Sequencing used immunoSEQ multiplex PCR; TCRdb keeps in-frame clones, though not all of them. The table lists about 54,000 clones, under 70% of them singletons. The CDR3 is 14 residues long. Trimming left V 7 bases short and J 3 bases short, with 15 bases between. Germline CDR1 is LNHDA and CDR2 is SQIVND (reference sequence).

V usage is TRBV19 and J usage is TRBJ1-2; D is unclear. The origin of this receptor is a human donor who received a COVID-19 vaccine. This material consisted of CD4+ T cells from PBMCs cultured with SARS-CoV-2 spike peptides, taken before COVID-19 vaccination. CDR3 nucleotide sequence: TGTGCCAGTACCCGTACACCCCGATACTATGGCTACACCTTC. Its protein product is CASTRTPRYYGYTF.